The 28 T cell receptor beta chains in this list originate from one sample, sequenced in a study of glioma-infiltrating T cells after dendritic cell vaccination. Repertoires were generated with immunoSEQ multiplex PCR, while TCRdb's copy carries only in-frame clones and drops some. The sample contains tens of thousands of clones, around 83% of which appear only once. As to time point: after dendritic cell vaccination, including at tumor progression/relapse. The sample consisted of blood, taken after dendritic cell vaccination. The receptors were sampled from a human donor with glioblastoma.

CDR3 nucleotide sequence: TGTGCCAGCAGTTACTCCGGAGAGTACCAAGAGACCCAGTACTTC. Translated: CASSYSGEYQETQYF. The chain uses TRBV6-5 and TRBJ2-5; D is unclear. CDR1 MNHEY and CDR2 SVGAGI come from the germline V gene. The CDR3 is 15 amino acids. Trimming took 0 bases from V and 0 from J, leaving 8 bases between them.

The chain has TRBV19 and TRBJ2-1; 9 nucleotides agree with TRBD1. The CDR3 sequence is 13 residues long. From germline, CDR1 is LNHDA and CDR2 SQIVND (reference sequence). Unmatched junction bases numbered 4, after V lost 6 bases and J lost 7 bases. DNA for the CDR3: TGTGCCAGTAGCAACAGGGGGCTAAATGAGCAGTTCTTC. Amino acid sequence: CASSNRGLNEQFF.

The gene calls are TRBV19 and TRBJ1-2; 9 bases line up with TRBD1. Germline trimming cut 3 bases from V and 7 bases from J; bases unmatched to any gene: 6. The CDR3 spans 14 residues. Looked up from germline, CDR1 is LNHDA and CDR2 is SQIVND (reference sequence). CDR3 in amino acids: CASSILGQGAGYTF. The CDR3 nucleotides are TGTGCCAGTAGTATTCTGGGACAGGGTGCTGGCTACACCTTC.

This clone was detected a few times. The chain is built from TRBV27 and TRBJ1-2, with D possibly being TRBD1 (6 bases). This CDR3 is built from 15 residues. The ends were cut back, 2 bases at V and 2 bases at J, with 12 bases in the middle. CDR1 is MNHEY and CDR2 is SMNVEV in the germline V gene (reference sequence). The CDR3 protein is CASSLRGHRNYGYTF. In DNA form, the CDR3 reads TGTGCCAGCAGTTTAAGGGGACACAGGAACTATGGCTACACCTTC.

The genes are TRBV30 and TRBJ1-1, with 8 nucleotides matching TRBD1. The CDR3 has 12 amino acids. In germline, CDR1 is GTSNPN, CDR2 SVGIG (reference sequence). V was clipped by 8 bases and J by 3 bases; unmatched bases: 5. The CDR3 sequence is CALQGADTEAFF. CDR3 nucleotides: TGTGCCCTGCAGGGGGCGGACACTGAAGCTTTCTTT.

This chain uses TRBV7-3 with TRBJ1-1; weak D call: TRBD1 (5 bases). V lost 5 bases and J lost 1, with 8 bases in between. The CDR3 consists of 13 residues. The germline gives CDR1 SGHTA, CDR2 FQGTGA. Here the CDR3 reads CASSAGQNTEAFF. CDR3 DNA: TGTGCCAGCAGCGCCGGACAGAACACTGAAGCTTTCTTT.

The chain carries TRBV7-2 and TRBJ2-5, with D possibly being TRBD1 (5 bases). Germline V gene lookup returns CDR1 SGHTA and CDR2 FQGNSA. The CDR3 spans 14 residues. Trimming removed 1 base at V and 7 bases at J, with 13 bases between. The CDR3 DNA is TGTGCCAGCAGCTTAGGAGTTGGGGCGGTGACCCAGTACTTC. The encoded protein is CASSLGVGAVTQYF.

The genes are TRBV5-1 and TRBJ2-5; 9 bases align to TRBD2. The length of the CDR3 is 16 residues. Germline CDR1 is SGHRS and CDR2 is YFSETQ. The V segment lost 4 bases and the J segment 0 bases; nucleotides outside the gene matches: 7. Here the CDR3 DNA reads TGCGCCAGCAGCCCGGGAAGCGGGGGGAACCAAGAGACCCAGTACTTC. It specifies CASSPGSGGNQETQYF.

The chain combines TRBV7-2 with TRBJ1-3; a possible D gene is TRBD1 (5 bases). This CDR3 spans 15 amino acids. Germline CDR1 reads SGHTA; CDR2 reads FQGNSA. Trimming stripped 5 bases from V and 3 bases from J, with 14 bases between. The CDR3 sequence is CASSRLGGNGNTIYF. CDR3 coding DNA: TGTGCCAGCAGCCGTTTGGGGGGGAATGGAAACACCATATATTTT.

The chain joins TRBV5-1 to TRBJ1-4; perhaps TRBD1 as D (6 bases). CDR3 length equals 18 residues. Deletions cut 0 bases from V and 7 bases from J, with 22 bases between. Germline V gene data show CDR1 as SGHRS and CDR2 as YFSETQ. The CDR3 loop is CASSLEIADQQGGEKLFF. In nucleotides, the CDR3 is TGCGCCAGCAGCTTGGAGATAGCAGACCAGCAAGGGGGTGAAAAACTGTTTTTT.

This chain uses TRBV7-3 with TRBJ1-1; no clear D gene. V was trimmed by 8 bases and J by 2 bases, leaving 9 bases between them. Germline loops: CDR1 SGHTA, CDR2 FQGTGA. CDR3 length: 12 residues. CDR3 DNA sequence: TGTGCCAGCGGGGAGCTTAACACTGAAGCTTTCTTT. Amino acids: CASGELNTEAFF. Supplemented by reference TRBV7-3 and TRBJ1-1, the full variable domain reads GAGVSQTPSNKVTEKGKYVELRCDPISGHTALYWYRQSLGQGPEFLIYFQGTGAADDSGLPNDRFFAVRPEGSVSTLKIQRTERGDSAVYLCASGELNTEAFFGQGTRLTVV.

CDR3 amino acids: CASSRSGLAEETQYF. CDR3 bases: TGCGCCAGCAGCCGGTCGGGACTAGCGGAAGAGACCCAGTACTTC. This chain connects TRBV5-1 to TRBJ2-5; 11 bases are a match to TRBD2. The V and J ends lost 4 bases and 3 bases, in that order; junction bases with no gene match: 5. Germline lookup yields CDR1 SGHRS and CDR2 YFSETQ. This CDR3 spans 15 amino acids. The variable domain in full, completed from reference TRBV5-1 and TRBJ2-5, reads KAGVTQTPRYLIKTRGQQVTLSCSPISGHRSVSWYQQTPGQGLQFLFEYFSETQRNKGNFPGRFSGRQFSNSRSEMNVSTLELGDSALYLCASSRSGLAEETQYFGPGTRLLVL.

The chain combines TRBV5-1 with TRBJ1-2; D is undetermined. V lost 0 bases and J 7 bases, leaving 10 bases between the germline ends. The CDR3 totals 13 residues. CDR1 and CDR2 from the germline V gene are SGHRS and YFSETQ. CDR3 region: CASSLVGESGYTF. CDR3 nucleotides: TGCGCCAGCAGCTTGGTTGGGGAGAGTGGCTACACCTTC.

The rearrangement uses TRBV5-4 and TRBJ2-5, with 9 bases fitting TRBD2. The germline CDR1 and CDR2 sequences are SGHNT and YYREEE (reference sequence). This CDR3 is built from 13 residues. V was clipped by 4 bases and J by 5 bases; unmatched bases: 3. The CDR3 loop reads CASSLAGFETQYF. As DNA, the CDR3 is TGTGCCAGCAGCCTAGCGGGGTTTGAGACCCAGTACTTC.

The chain joins TRBV7-9 to TRBJ1-1; TRBD1 matches 7 bases. The CDR3 is 14 residues long. Looked up from germline, CDR1 is SEHNR and CDR2 is FQNEAQ (reference sequence). Trimming cost V 0 bases and J 7 bases; bases outside gene matches: 5. The CDR3: CASSLANWDSEAFF. Written as DNA, the CDR3 is TGTGCCAGCAGCTTAGCGAATTGGGACAGTGAAGCTTTCTTT.

CDR3 in DNA: TGTGCCAGCAGTGAACTAGCGGAGAACACCGGGGAGCTGTTTTTT. It codes for CASSELAENTGELFF. The rearrangement links TRBV2 to TRBJ2-2, with TRBD2 matching over 7 bases. CDR3 length: 15 residues. CDR1 and CDR2 from the germline V gene are SNHLY and FYNNEI. V lost 2 bases and J lost 1; bases outside the gene matches: 1.

The chain recombines TRBV12-5 with TRBJ1-4; maybe TRBD1 (6 bases). Germline-derived CDR1 and CDR2 are LGHNT and FRNRAP. Trimming took 0 bases from V and 5 from J, leaving 13 bases between them. This CDR3 spans 16 amino acids. The CDR3 here is CASGLVDGTLNEKLFF. Written as DNA, the CDR3 is TGTGCTAGTGGTTTGGTAGACGGGACACTAAATGAAAAACTGTTTTTT. The entire variable domain, with the rest obtained from reference TRBV12-5 and TRBJ1-4, is as follows: DARVTQTPRHKVTEMGQEVTMRCQPILGHNTVFWYRQTMMQGLELLAYFRNRAPLDDSGMPKDRFSAEMPDATLATLKIQPSEPRDSAVYFCASGLVDGTLNEKLFFGSGTQLSVL.

The chain is built from TRBV11-2 and TRBJ2-7; D remains ambiguous. Trimming took 0 bases from V and 2 from J, leaving 8 bases between them. CDR3 size: 14 residues. The germline V gene has CDR1 SGHAT and CDR2 FQNNGV. The DNA of the CDR3 is TGTGCCAGCAGCTTAGAATTCCAGACCTACGAGCAGTACTTC. Amino acid sequence: CASSLEFQTYEQYF.

The chain links TRBV29-1 to TRBJ2-1; 7 bases are a match to TRBD1. The V segment lost 6 bases and the J segment 4 bases; nucleotides outside the gene matches: 12. In germline, CDR1 is SQVTM, CDR2 ANQGSEA. The CDR3 is made up of 15 amino acids. The CDR3 region is CSVPGQRLGYNEQFF. CDR3 coding DNA: TGCAGCGTCCCGGGACAGAGGCTCGGTTACAATGAGCAGTTCTTC.

The chain carries TRBV30 and TRBJ2-5; possibly TRBD1 for D (6 bases). Trimming pared 5 bases from V and 3 bases from J, leaving 16 bases between. CDR1 and CDR2 (germline): GTSNPN, SVGIG (reference sequence). The CDR3 loop spans 14 amino acids. The CDR3 reads CAWDPSGQKETQYF. The CDR3 region has the DNA TGTGCCTGGGATCCTAGTGGACAGAAAGAGACCCAGTACTTC.

V and J are TRBV7-2 and TRBJ1-1, with TRBD1 identical over 7 bases. The CDR3 consists of 14 residues. Losses at the gene ends were 4 bases for V and 2 bases for J; bases not matched to a gene: 4. Per germline, CDR1 SGHTA and CDR2 FQGNSA. In DNA form, the CDR3 reads TGTGCCAGCAGCTACCACAGGGGAAACACTGAAGCTTTCTTT. Its translation is CASSYHRGNTEAFF.

The chain couples TRBV5-1 to TRBJ2-5, with D possibly matching TRBD2 (6 bases). CDR1 and CDR2 from the germline V gene are SGHRS and YFSETQ. V gave up 4 bases and J gave up 5 bases, with 21 bases separating them. This CDR3 contains 16 residues. CDR3: CASSAGGVRRWETQYF. As DNA, the CDR3 is TGCGCCAGCAGCGCCGGCGGGGTCCGCCGGTGGGAGACCCAGTACTTC.

This clone was seen more than once but under ten times. V usage is TRBV6-1 and J usage is TRBJ1-1; 10 positions agree with TRBD1. Germline loops: CDR1 MNHNS, CDR2 SASEGT. Trimming removed 3 bases from V and 5 bases from J; junction bases left unmatched: 6. This CDR3 is built from 15 residues. The CDR3 sequence: CASSDLGTGVTEAFF. The CDR3 DNA reads TGTGCCAGCAGTGATTTGGGGACAGGGGTGACTGAAGCTTTCTTT.

The V and J genes are TRBV7-8 and TRBJ2-5; 10 bases line up with TRBD2. Per germline, CDR1 SGHVS and CDR2 FQNEAQ. Losses at the gene ends were 4 bases for V and 3 bases for J; bases not matched to a gene: 2. CDR3 length: 14 amino acids. Here the CDR3 reads CASSSSGGEETQYF. The DNA of the CDR3 is TGTGCCAGCAGCTCAAGCGGGGGGGAAGAGACCCAGTACTTC.

V and J are TRBV27 and TRBJ2-1; 10 bases fit TRBD2. Germline V gives CDR1 MNHEY, CDR2 SMNVEV (reference sequence). The CDR3 is made up of 16 amino acids. The ends lost 5 bases at V and 8 bases at J; junction bases unmatched: 12. The CDR3 sequence is CASSPQAGGPLDEQFF. CDR3 in DNA: TGTGCCAGCAGTCCCCAAGCGGGGGGGCCTCTTGATGAGCAGTTCTTC.

The rearrangement joins TRBV7-3 to TRBJ1-1; 12 bases are a match to TRBD1. The CDR3 consists of 13 residues. Germline CDR1 and CDR2: SGHTA and FQGTGA. Germline trimming cut 5 bases from V and 12 bases from J; bases unmatched to any gene: 7. DNA of the CDR3: TGTGCCAGCAGCCCTGGGACAGGGGGCGCGTCTTTCTTT. It specifies CASSPGTGGASFF. Full variable domain (missing parts from reference TRBV7-3 and TRBJ1-1): GAGVSQTPSNKVTEKGKYVELRCDPISGHTALYWYRQSLGQGPEFLIYFQGTGAADDSGLPNDRFFAVRPEGSVSTLKIQRTERGDSAVYLCASSPGTGGASFFGQGTRLTVV.

This clone has just one count. The chain recombines TRBV7-7 with TRBJ2-1, with 8 bases fitting TRBD1. The ends lost 2 bases at V and 7 bases at J; junction bases unmatched: 7. The CDR3 loop spans 15 amino acids. Germline assignment: CDR1 SSHAT and CDR2 FNYEAQ (reference sequence). The chain's CDR3 is CASSLTAGGGNEQFF. Written as DNA, the CDR3 is TGTGCCAGCAGCTTAACCGCAGGGGGCGGGAATGAGCAGTTCTTC.

This clone was observed once. The rearrangement joins TRBV6-1 to TRBJ2-5, with D possibly being TRBD2 (7 bases). The CDR3 loop spans 16 amino acids. Germline V gene data show CDR1 as MNHNS and CDR2 as SASEGT. Trimming stripped 0 bases from V and 5 bases from J, with 16 bases between. CDR3 protein: CASSEAHGGQGETQYF. In DNA form, the CDR3 reads TGTGCCAGCAGTGAAGCCCACGGGGGGCAGGGTGAGACCCAGTACTTC.